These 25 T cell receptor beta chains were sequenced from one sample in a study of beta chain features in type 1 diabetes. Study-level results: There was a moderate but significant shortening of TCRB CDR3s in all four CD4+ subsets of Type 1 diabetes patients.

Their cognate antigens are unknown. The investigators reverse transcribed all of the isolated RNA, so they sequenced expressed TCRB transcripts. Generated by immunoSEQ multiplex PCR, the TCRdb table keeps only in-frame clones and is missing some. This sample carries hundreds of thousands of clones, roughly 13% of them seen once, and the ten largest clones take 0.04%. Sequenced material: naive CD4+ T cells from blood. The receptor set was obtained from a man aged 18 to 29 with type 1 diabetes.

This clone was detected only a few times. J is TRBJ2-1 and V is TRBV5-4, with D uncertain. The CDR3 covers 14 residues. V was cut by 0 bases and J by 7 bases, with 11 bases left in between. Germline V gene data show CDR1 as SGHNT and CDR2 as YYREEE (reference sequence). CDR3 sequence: CASSLGYGVNEQFF. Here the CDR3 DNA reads TGTGCCAGCAGCTTGGGGTATGGGGTTAATGAGCAGTTCTTC.

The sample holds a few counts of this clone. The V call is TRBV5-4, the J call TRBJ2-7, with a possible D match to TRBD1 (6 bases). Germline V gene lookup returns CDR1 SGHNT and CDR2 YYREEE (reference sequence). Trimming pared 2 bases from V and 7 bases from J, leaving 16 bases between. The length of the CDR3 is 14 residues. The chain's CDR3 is CASSFLTGAKEQYF. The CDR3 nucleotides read TGTGCCAGCAGCTTCTTGACAGGTGCTAAAGAGCAGTACTTC. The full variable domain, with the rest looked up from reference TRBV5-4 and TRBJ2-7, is ETGVTQSPTHLIKTRGQQVTLRCSSQSGHNTVSWYQQALGQGPQFIFQYYREEENGRGNFPPRFSGLQFPNYSSELNVNALELDDSALYLCASSFLTGAKEQYFGPGTRLTVT.

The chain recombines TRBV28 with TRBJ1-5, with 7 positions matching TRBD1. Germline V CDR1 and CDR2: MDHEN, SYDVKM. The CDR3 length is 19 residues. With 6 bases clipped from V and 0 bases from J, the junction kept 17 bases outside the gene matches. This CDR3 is CASSHNPGQSSYSNQPQHF. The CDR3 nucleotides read TGTGCCAGCAGCCATAATCCGGGACAGTCATCTTATAGCAATCAGCCCCAGCATTTT.

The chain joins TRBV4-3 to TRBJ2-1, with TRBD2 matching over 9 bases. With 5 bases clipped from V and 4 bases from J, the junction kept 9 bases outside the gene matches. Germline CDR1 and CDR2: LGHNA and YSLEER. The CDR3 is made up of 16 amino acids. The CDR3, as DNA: TGCGCCAGCAGCTTAGAGCGGGGGGCGATTTACAATGAGCAGTTCTTC. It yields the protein CASSLERGAIYNEQFF.

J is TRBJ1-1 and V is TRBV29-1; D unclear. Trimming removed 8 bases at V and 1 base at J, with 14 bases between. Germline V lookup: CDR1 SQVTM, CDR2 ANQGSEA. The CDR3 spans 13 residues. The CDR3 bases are TGCAGCATATGGGAGGGCAGGAACACTGAAGCTTTCTTT. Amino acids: CSIWEGRNTEAFF.

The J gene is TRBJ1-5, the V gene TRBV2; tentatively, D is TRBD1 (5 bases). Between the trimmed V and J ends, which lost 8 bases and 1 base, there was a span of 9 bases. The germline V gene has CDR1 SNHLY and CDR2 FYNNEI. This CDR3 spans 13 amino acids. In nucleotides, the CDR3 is TGTGCCAGCGTTCGGGACAGCAATCAGCCCCAGCATTTT. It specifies CASVRDSNQPQHF. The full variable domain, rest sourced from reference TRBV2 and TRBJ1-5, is EPEVTQTPSHQVTQMGQEVILRCVPISNHLYFYWYRQILGQKVEFLVSFYNNEISEKSEIFDDQFSVERPDGSNFTLKIRSTKLEDSAMYFCASVRDSNQPQHFGDGTRLSIL.

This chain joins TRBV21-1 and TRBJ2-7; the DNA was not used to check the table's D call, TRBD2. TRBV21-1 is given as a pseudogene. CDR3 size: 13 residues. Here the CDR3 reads CATLPGTPYEQYF. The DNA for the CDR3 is TGTGCCACCCTCCCGGGAACTCCGTACGAGCAGTACTTC.

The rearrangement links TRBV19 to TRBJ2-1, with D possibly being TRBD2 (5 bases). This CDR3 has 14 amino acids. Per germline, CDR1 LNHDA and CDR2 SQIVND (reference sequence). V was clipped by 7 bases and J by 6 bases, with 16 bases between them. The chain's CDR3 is CASTPPGSLNEQFF. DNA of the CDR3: TGTGCCAGTACCCCCCCGGGGAGCCTCAATGAGCAGTTCTTC.

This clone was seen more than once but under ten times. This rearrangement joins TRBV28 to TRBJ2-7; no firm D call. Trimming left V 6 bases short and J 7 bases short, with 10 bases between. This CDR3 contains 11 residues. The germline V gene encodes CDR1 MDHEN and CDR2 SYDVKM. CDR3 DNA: TGTGCCAGCAGCTCCTTGGGTGAGCAGTACTTC. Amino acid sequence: CASSSLGEQYF.

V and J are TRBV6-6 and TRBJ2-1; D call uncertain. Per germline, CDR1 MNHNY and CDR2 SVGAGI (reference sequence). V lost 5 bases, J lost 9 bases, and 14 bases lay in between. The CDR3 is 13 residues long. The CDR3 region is CASSGRLSGEQFF. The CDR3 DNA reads TGTGCCAGCAGTGGGCGACTCAGTGGTGAGCAGTTCTTC.

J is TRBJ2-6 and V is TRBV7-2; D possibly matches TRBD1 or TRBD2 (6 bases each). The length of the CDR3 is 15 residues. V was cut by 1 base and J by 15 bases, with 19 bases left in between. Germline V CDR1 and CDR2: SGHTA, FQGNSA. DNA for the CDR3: TGTGCCAGCAGCTTAGGGATGCGGGGCCAAGGGGGCCTGACTTTC. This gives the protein CASSLGMRGQGGLTF.

The CDR3 DNA reads TGCAGCGTTGGCGGGAGGGCCCCTCTCGGGTACGCAGATACGCAGTATTTT. This translates into CSVGGRAPLGYADTQYF. The chain uses TRBV29-1 and TRBJ2-3, with TRBD2 matching 9 bases. The V segment lost 4 bases and the J segment 4 bases; nucleotides outside the gene matches: 15. This CDR3 has 17 amino acids. The germline CDR1 and CDR2 sequences are SQVTM and ANQGSEA.

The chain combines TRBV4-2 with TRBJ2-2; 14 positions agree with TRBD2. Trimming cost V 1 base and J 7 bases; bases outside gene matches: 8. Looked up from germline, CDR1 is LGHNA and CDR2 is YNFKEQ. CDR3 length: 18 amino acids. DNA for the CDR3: TGTGCCAGCAGCCAAGTGGGACTAGCGGGAGCTGTTATCGGGGAGCTGTTTTTT. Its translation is CASSQVGLAGAVIGELFF.

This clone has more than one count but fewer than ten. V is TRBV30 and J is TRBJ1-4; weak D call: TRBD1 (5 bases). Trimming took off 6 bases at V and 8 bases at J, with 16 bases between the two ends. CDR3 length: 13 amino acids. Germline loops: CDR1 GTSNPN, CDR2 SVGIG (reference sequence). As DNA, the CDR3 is TGTGCCTGTGGGCAGGGCAGGGAGGAAAAACTGTTTTTT. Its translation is CACGQGREEKLFF. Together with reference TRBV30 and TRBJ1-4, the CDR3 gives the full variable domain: SQTIHQWPATLVQPVGSPLSLECTVEGTSNPNLYWYRQAAGRGLQLLFYSVGIGQISSEVPQNLSASRPQDRQFILSSKKLLLSDSGFYLCACGQGREEKLFFGSGTQLSVL.

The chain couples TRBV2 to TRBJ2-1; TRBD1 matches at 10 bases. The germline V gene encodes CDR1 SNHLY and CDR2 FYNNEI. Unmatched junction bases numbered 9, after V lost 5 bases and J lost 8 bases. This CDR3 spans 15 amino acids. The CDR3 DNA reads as TGTGCCAGCAGTCGCACCGGGACAGGGGTTCATGAGCAGTTCTTC. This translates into CASSRTGTGVHEQFF.

CDR3 sequence (DNA): TGTGCCAGCAGCTTATTCAAGGCCAATGAGCAGTTCTTC. This gives the protein CASSLFKANEQFF. This rearrangement joins TRBV7-2 to TRBJ2-1; D not certain. The V and J ends lost 2 bases and 6 bases respectively, with 8 bases between them. The CDR3 is 13 residues long. CDR1 and CDR2 from the germline V gene are SGHTA and FQGNSA.

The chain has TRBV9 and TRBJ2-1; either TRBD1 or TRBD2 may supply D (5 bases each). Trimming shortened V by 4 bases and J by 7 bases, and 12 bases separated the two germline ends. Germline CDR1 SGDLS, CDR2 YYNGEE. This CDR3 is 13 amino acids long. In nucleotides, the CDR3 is TGTGCCAGCAGCTCCGGGACGCTTAATGAGCAGTTCTTC. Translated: CASSSGTLNEQFF.

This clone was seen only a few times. For the CDR3, the DNA is TGTGCCAGTAGCCCGGGAGGCACACGAAGGTTATACGAGCAGTACTTC. Protein: CASSPGGTRRLYEQYF. V is TRBV19 and J is TRBJ2-7; 7 bases map to TRBD2. Germline V gives CDR1 LNHDA, CDR2 SQIVND (reference sequence). CDR3 length: 16 residues. V lost 6 bases and J lost 4; bases outside the gene matches: 15.

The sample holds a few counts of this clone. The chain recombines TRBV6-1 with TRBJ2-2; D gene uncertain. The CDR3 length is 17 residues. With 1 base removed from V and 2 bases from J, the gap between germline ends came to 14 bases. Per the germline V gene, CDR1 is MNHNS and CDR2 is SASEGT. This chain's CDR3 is CASSEEVAQINTGELFF. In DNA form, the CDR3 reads TGTGCCAGCAGTGAAGAGGTCGCGCAGATAAACACCGGGGAGCTGTTTTTT.

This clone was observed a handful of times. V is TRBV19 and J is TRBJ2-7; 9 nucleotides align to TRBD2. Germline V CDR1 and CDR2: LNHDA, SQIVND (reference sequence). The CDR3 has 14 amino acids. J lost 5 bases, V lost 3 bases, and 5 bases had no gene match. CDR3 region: CASSMSGRRNEQYF. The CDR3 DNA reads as TGTGCCAGTAGTATGAGCGGGAGGCGAAACGAGCAGTACTTC.

The CDR3 sequence: CASSGASGANVLTF. The CDR3 DNA reads as TGTGCCAGCAGCGGTGCATCTGGGGCCAACGTCCTGACTTTC. This sequence joins TRBV13 and TRBJ2-6; D is unclear. Trimming shortened V by 5 bases and J by 1 base, and 6 bases separated the two germline ends. This CDR3 has 14 residues. CDR1 PRHDT and CDR2 FYEKMQ come from the germline V gene (reference sequence).

CDR3 sequence (DNA): TGTGCCAGCGTCGCGATCGGGTTAAGCTACGAGCAGTACTTC. Translation gives CASVAIGLSYEQYF. The rearrangement links TRBV7-9 to TRBJ2-7; D is unclear. Germline-derived CDR1 and CDR2 are SEHNR and FQNEAQ (reference sequence). V lost 8 bases to trimming and J lost 3 bases, with 17 bases between them. The CDR3 is 14 amino acids. The whole variable domain, remainder taken from reference TRBV7-9 and TRBJ2-7, is DTGVSQNPRHKITKRGQNVTFRCDPISEHNRLYWYRQTLGQGPEFLTYFQNEAQLEKSRLLSDRFSAERPKGSFSTLEIQRTEQGDSAMYLCASVAIGLSYEQYFGPGTRLTVT.

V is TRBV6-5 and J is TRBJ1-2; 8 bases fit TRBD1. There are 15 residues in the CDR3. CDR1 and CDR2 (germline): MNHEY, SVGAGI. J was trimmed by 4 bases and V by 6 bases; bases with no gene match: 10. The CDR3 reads CASSSDRVKSYGYTF. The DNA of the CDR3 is TGTGCCAGCAGCTCGGACAGGGTAAAGAGCTATGGCTACACCTTC.

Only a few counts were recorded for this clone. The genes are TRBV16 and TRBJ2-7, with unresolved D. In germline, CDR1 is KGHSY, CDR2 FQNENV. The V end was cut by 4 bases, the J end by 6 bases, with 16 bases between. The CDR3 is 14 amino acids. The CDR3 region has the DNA TGTGCCAGCAGCCGAAATGTCCCATGGAGCGAGCAGTACTTC. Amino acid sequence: CASSRNVPWSEQYF.

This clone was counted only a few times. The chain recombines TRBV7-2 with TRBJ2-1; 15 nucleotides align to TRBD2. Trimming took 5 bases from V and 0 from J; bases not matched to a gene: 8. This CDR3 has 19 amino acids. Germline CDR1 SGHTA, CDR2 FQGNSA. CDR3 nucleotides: TGTGCCAGCAGCGCCCCGGGACTAGCGGGGGGAAGCTCCTACAATGAGCAGTTCTTC. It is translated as CASSAPGLAGGSSYNEQFF.